This TCR beta chain was identified in a study of cytomegalovirus exposure and HLA in healthy donors. PCR involved 60 Vbeta and 13 Jbeta primers. The assay was immunoSEQ multiplex PCR, and TCRdb's table has in-frame clones only and misses some. This sample lists around 64,000 clones; its ten largest clones have 2.4%. The CDR3 extends over 16 amino acids. The V and J ends lost 3 bases and 4 bases respectively, with 15 bases between them. Germline-derived CDR1 and CDR2 are MGHRA and YSYEKL. The sample was PBMCs. The sequence derives from a female donor in good health and CMV-seropositive. The V call is TRBV4-1, the J call TRBJ1-4; maybe TRBD1 (5 bases). CDR3 DNA sequence: TGCGCCAGCAGCCAGCGTGGGGCAGTGAGTAATGAAAAACTGTTTTTT. This codes for CASSQRGAVSNEKLFF.